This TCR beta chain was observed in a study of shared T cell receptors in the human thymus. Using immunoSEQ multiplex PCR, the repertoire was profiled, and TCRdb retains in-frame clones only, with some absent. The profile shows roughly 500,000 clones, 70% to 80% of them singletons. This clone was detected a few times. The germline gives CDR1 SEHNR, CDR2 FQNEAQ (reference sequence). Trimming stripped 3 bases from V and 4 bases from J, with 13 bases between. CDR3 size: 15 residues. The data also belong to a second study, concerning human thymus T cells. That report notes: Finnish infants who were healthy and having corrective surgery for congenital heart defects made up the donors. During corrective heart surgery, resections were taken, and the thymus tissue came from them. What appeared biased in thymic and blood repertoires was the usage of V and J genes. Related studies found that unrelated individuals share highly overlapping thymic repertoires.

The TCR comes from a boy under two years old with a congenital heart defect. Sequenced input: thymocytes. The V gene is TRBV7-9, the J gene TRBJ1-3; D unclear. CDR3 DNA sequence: TGTGCCAGCAGCTTCGTAACGGGTAGCGGAAACACCATATATTTT. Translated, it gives CASSFVTGSGNTIYF. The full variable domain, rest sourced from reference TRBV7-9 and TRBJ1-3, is DTGVSQNPRHKITKRGQNVTFRCDPISEHNRLYWYRQTLGQGPEFLTYFQNEAQLEKSRLLSDRFSAERPKGSFSTLEIQRTEQGDSAMYLCASSFVTGSGNTIYFGEGSWLTVV.